This T cell receptor beta chain was identified during a study of CD8 T cells in ankylosing spondylitis. General study points: Reports say disease-linked clones showed up significantly more in matched ankylosing spondylitis synovial fluid. In synovial fluid and blood from reactive arthritis, some motif variants were previously reported. Ankylosing spondylitis blood seemed to carry a telltale TCR beta motif made of several highly homologous variants. Clones linked to the disease showed a CD8+ phenotype. They occurred at relatively low frequencies in peripheral blood.

The V and J ends lost 3 bases and 0 bases, in that order; junction bases with no gene match: 14. The CDR3 is made up of 19 amino acids. This clonotype has just a few counts. The antigen remains unidentified. It was by quantitative 5'-RACE with molecular barcodes that TCR beta libraries were made. One entry per CDR3 protein results from TCRdb running MiXCR on the 5' RACE reads. The sample contains approximately 440,000 distinct CDR3 sequences, approximately 17% of which appear only once. This sequence originates from a male donor with ankylosing spondylitis. V and J are TRBV12-3 or TRBV12-4 and TRBJ2-5; TRBD1 matches 9 bases. The sample comprised blood, either unsorted or a sorted T cell fraction (not recorded which). The CDR3 region is CASSLGTGIYTGYQETQYF. The CDR3 DNA follows: TGTGCCAGCAGTTTGGGGACAGGGATCTACACGGGGTACCAAGAGACCCAGTACTTC.